This TCR beta chain was recorded in a study of blood T cell repertoires in COVID-19. Study details: The study drew acute and convalescent COVID-19 samples from the United States, Italy and Spain. The cDNA or gDNA used as material had been derived from T cells, B-cell-depleted T cells, or PBMCs.

V lost 5 bases and J lost 1; bases outside the gene matches: 4. Germline V lookup: CDR1 SGHTA, CDR2 FQGTGA. CDR3 length equals 14 residues. This clone was counted between two and nine times. Enrolment of Seattle patients took place during active infection, and they were followed longitudinally. The table came from immunoSEQ multiplex PCR; TCRdb's copy has only in-frame clones and leaves some out. The repertoire consists of 200,000 to 250,000 clones, with around 85% occurring once and the leading ten covering over 2%. The chain links TRBV7-3 to TRBJ1-1, with 7 bases identical to TRBD1. The specimen was peripheral blood. The sequence was collected from a woman in her 70s with COVID-19, enrolled during active disease. The CDR3 nucleotides are TGTGCCAGCAGCGATTCAGGGGGGAACACTGAAGCTTTCTTT. Residues: CASSDSGGNTEAFF. Full variable domain (missing parts from reference TRBV7-3 and TRBJ1-1): GAGVSQTPSNKVTEKGKYVELRCDPISGHTALYWYRQSLGQGPEFLIYFQGTGAADDSGLPNDRFFAVRPEGSVSTLKIQRTERGDSAVYLCASSDSGGNTEAFFGQGTRLTVV.